The 20 T cell receptor beta chains presented below share a single source sample, sequenced in a study of beta chain features in type 1 diabetes. The study reverse transcribed the entire isolated RNA, so it sequenced expressed TCRB transcripts. The assay was immunoSEQ multiplex PCR, and TCRdb's table has in-frame clones only and misses some. The table records tens of thousands of clones, 69% of them present only once. Which antigens these TCRs recognize remains unknown. Broader study findings: Among patients with Type 1 diabetes, TCRB CDR3s were moderately but significantly shorter in every one of the four CD4+ subsets.

The specimen sequenced was Tregs from blood. These receptors were obtained from a man aged 18 to 29 with type 1 diabetes.

The chain has TRBV2 and TRBJ2-1; 9 bases match TRBD1. This CDR3 is 13 amino acids long. J was trimmed by 7 bases and V by 7 bases; bases with no gene match: 5. Germline V lookup: CDR1 SNHLY, CDR2 FYNNEI. The CDR3 nucleotides read TGTGCCAGCATTCTGGACAGGGGAAATGAGCAGTTCTTC. Protein sequence: CASILDRGNEQFF.

The chain uses TRBV28 and TRBJ1-5; 7 bases agree with TRBD1. CDR3 size: 13 residues. V shed 6 bases, J shed 4 bases, and the junction held 3 bases outside the gene matches. Germline CDR1 is MDHEN and CDR2 is SYDVKM. The CDR3 nucleotides are TGTGCCAGCAGGACAGGGAATAATCAGCCCCAGCATTTT. This gives the protein CASRTGNNQPQHF.

The chain has TRBV11-1 and TRBJ1-1; D is possibly TRBD1 (5 bases). The ends were cut back, 6 bases at V and 1 base at J, with 18 bases in the middle. The CDR3 consists of 16 residues. The germline gives CDR1 SGHAT, CDR2 FQDESV (reference sequence). The chain's CDR3 is CASSNPGLLTNTEAFF. The DNA for the CDR3 is TGTGCCAGCAGTAATCCGGGACTCCTAACGAACACTGAAGCTTTCTTT. The whole variable domain, filled in from reference TRBV11-1 and TRBJ1-1, reads EAEVAQSPRYKITEKSQAVAFWCDPISGHATLYWYRQILGQGPELLVQFQDESVVDDSQLPKDRFSAERLKGVDSTLKIQPAELGDSAMYLCASSNPGLLTNTEAFFGQGTRLTVV.

The chain couples TRBV7-2 to TRBJ2-3; 11 positions match TRBD2. The J segment lost 5 bases and the V segment lost 5 bases, leaving 9 bases of the junction unmatched. Per germline, CDR1 SGHTA and CDR2 FQGNSA. This CDR3 has 16 amino acids. CDR3 region: CASSRGTSGRGDTQYF. For the CDR3, the DNA is TGTGCCAGCAGCCGGGGGACTAGCGGTCGAGGAGATACGCAGTATTTT.

This clone was detected a few times. This sequence joins TRBV27 and TRBJ1-3; 10 bases agree with TRBD1. With V trimmed by 6 bases and J by 5 bases, 13 bases remained unmatched. Germline V CDR1 and CDR2: MNHEY, SMNVEV (reference sequence). CDR3 size: 17 residues. The CDR3 DNA reads TGTGCCAGCAGCCATCGGGAGTGGGGACAGGGGCGAAACACCATATATTTT. This sequence encodes CASSHREWGQGRNTIYF.

The chain uses TRBV2 and TRBJ2-5; possible D gene TRBD1, 6 bases. CDR1 and CDR2 (germline): SNHLY, FYNNEI. This CDR3 is 12 amino acids long. V was shortened by 7 bases and J by 5 bases, with 11 bases between the two germline ends. DNA of the CDR3: TGTGCCAGCAAAACAGGGTGGGAGACCCAGTACTTC. Translating gives CASKTGWETQYF.

The V gene is TRBV4-3, the J gene TRBJ2-7; 8 bases align to TRBD2. This CDR3 comprises 14 residues. J gave up 7 bases and V 4 bases, and 9 bases lay outside the gene matches. Germline CDR1 LGHNA, CDR2 YSLEER. The CDR3 sequence: CASSRLGGEREQYF. The CDR3 DNA is TGCGCCAGCAGCCGCCTCGGGGGGGAGAGGGAGCAGTACTTC.

The chain is built from TRBV6-5 and TRBJ1-2; possible D gene TRBD1, 5 bases. With 6 bases removed from V and 10 bases from J, the gap between germline ends came to 15 bases. The CDR3 sequence is 12 residues long. Germline V gives CDR1 MNHEY, CDR2 SVGAGI. DNA for the CDR3: TGTGCCAGCAGACAGGAGATTGGGGTCTACACCTTC. This codes for CASRQEIGVYTF.

Concerning this clone itself: Other DNA sequences of this sample code for an identical CDR3. This chain uses TRBV7-2 with TRBJ2-7, with 7 positions matching TRBD2. Germline V gene data show CDR1 as SGHTA and CDR2 as FQGNSA. V was pared by 3 bases and J by 0 bases, with 2 bases of the junction left unmatched. The CDR3 covers 14 residues. The CDR3 nucleotides are TGTGCCAGCAGCTTCGGGGGGAGCTCCTACGAGCAGTACTTC. It is translated as CASSFGGSSYEQYF. Full variable domain (outside the CDR3, taken from reference TRBV7-2 and TRBJ2-7): GAGVSQSPSNKVTEKGKDVELRCDPISGHTALYWYRQSLGQGLEFLIYFQGNSAPDKSGLPSDRFSAERTGGSVSTLTIQRTQQEDSAVYLCASSFGGSSYEQYFGPGTRLTVT.

V usage is TRBV7-2 and J usage is TRBJ2-7, with 7 positions matching TRBD1. Germline values: CDR1 SGHTA, CDR2 FQGNSA. The length of the CDR3 is 14 residues. The J segment lost 4 bases and the V segment lost 3 bases, leaving 6 bases of the junction unmatched. DNA for the CDR3: TGTGCCAGCAGCTTCTCGGGCAGGGGGTACGAGCAGTACTTC. Residues: CASSFSGRGYEQYF.

The chain employs TRBV6-5 and TRBJ1-1; 9 bases match TRBD1. There are 13 residues in the CDR3. The germline CDR1 and CDR2 sequences are MNHEY and SVGAGI. V was clipped by 6 bases and J by 5 bases; unmatched bases: 4. CDR3 DNA: TGTGCCAGCAGGGGACAGGGCGGTACTGAAGCTTTCTTT. Translating it yields CASRGQGGTEAFF.

This clone was detected only a few times. This rearrangement joins TRBV18 to TRBJ2-3; 9 nucleotides agree with TRBD2. Germline CDR1 and CDR2: KGHSH and LQKENI. CDR3 length equals 17 residues. V was clipped by 3 bases and J by 5 bases; unmatched bases: 12. Written as DNA, the CDR3 is TGTGCCAGCTCACCCCGCGGAGGCGGGAGGGCCAAAGATACGCAGTATTTT. Its translation: CASSPRGGGRAKDTQYF.

This clone has just one count. This chain connects TRBV13 to TRBJ2-2, with 8 bases aligning to TRBD1. Germline CDR1 PRHDT, CDR2 FYEKMQ (reference sequence). The CDR3 runs 17 residues. Unmatched junction bases numbered 4, after V lost 0 bases and J lost 1 base. As DNA, the CDR3 is TGTGCCAGCAGCTTAGGCCTTGGGACAGGGAACACCGGGGAGCTGTTTTTT. Amino acids: CASSLGLGTGNTGELFF. The full variable domain, completed using reference TRBV13 and TRBJ2-2, is AAGVIQSPRHLIKEKRETATLKCYPIPRHDTVYWYQQGPGQDPQFLISFYEKMQSDKGSIPDRFSAQQFSDYHSELNMSSLELGDSALYFCASSLGLGTGNTGELFFGEGSRLTVL.

The V call is TRBV5-4, the J call TRBJ2-3; 11 positions match TRBD2. Germline CDR1 SGHNT, CDR2 YYREEE (reference sequence). V shed 4 bases, J shed 4 bases, and the junction held 8 bases outside the gene matches. The CDR3 is 16 residues long. The CDR3 coding sequence is TGTGCCAGCAGCCGAAAACTAGCGGGAGTTGCAGATACGCAGTATTTT. Protein: CASSRKLAGVADTQYF. Based on the CDR3 plus reference TRBV5-4 and TRBJ2-3, the full variable domain is ETGVTQSPTHLIKTRGQQVTLRCSSQSGHNTVSWYQQALGQGPQFIFQYYREEENGRGNFPPRFSGLQFPNYSSELNVNALELDDSALYLCASSRKLAGVADTQYFGPGTRLTVL.

The V and J genes are TRBV19 and TRBJ1-5, with a possible D match to TRBD1 (5 bases). Trimming took off 6 bases at V and 4 bases at J, with 13 bases between the two ends. Germline assignment: CDR1 LNHDA and CDR2 SQIVND (reference sequence). The CDR3 consists of 14 residues. The CDR3 DNA is TGTGCCAGTAGGGACGGGGGTACAAATCAGCCCCAGCATTTT. It encodes CASRDGGTNQPQHF.

This chain uses TRBV6-5 with TRBJ2-7; 9 bases fit TRBD2. Germline CDR1 is MNHEY and CDR2 is SVGAGI. Trimming removed 10 bases from V and 0 bases from J; junction bases left unmatched: 10. The CDR3 sequence is 15 residues long. DNA for the CDR3: TGTGCCATCAGGACTAGCGCCTCAGGCTCCTACGAGCAGTACTTC. Translated, it gives CAIRTSASGSYEQYF.

This chain uses TRBV30 with TRBJ1-3; D perhaps matches TRBD1 (5 bases). Germline-derived CDR1 and CDR2 are GTSNPN and SVGIG (reference sequence). With 4 bases removed from V and 0 bases from J, the gap between germline ends came to 7 bases. This CDR3 contains 13 residues. In DNA, the CDR3 is TGTGCCTGGAACAGGAACTCTGGAAACACCATATATTTT. The encoded protein is CAWNRNSGNTIYF.

The chain joins TRBV6-5 to TRBJ1-2; D is perhaps TRBD1 (5 bases). The CDR3 totals 16 residues. The V gene's germline CDR1 is MNHEY and CDR2 SVGAGI. V was clipped by 0 bases and J by 8 bases, with 19 bases between them. CDR3 sequence: CASSYSRAKGSGGYTF. The DNA for the CDR3 is TGTGCCAGCAGTTACTCTAGGGCGAAGGGGTCCGGGGGCTACACCTTC.

The table lists this clone with a few counts. The DNA of the CDR3 is TGTGCCAGCAGCTTGGACCGGGTCTTCTATGGCTACACCTTC. This sequence encodes CASSLDRVFYGYTF. This chain uses TRBV5-4 with TRBJ1-2; D is ambiguous. The CDR3 totals 14 residues. V was trimmed by 0 bases and J by 4 bases, leaving 10 bases between them. Germline assignment: CDR1 SGHNT and CDR2 YYREEE (reference sequence). Full variable domain (remainder filled in from reference TRBV5-4 and TRBJ1-2): ETGVTQSPTHLIKTRGQQVTLRCSSQSGHNTVSWYQQALGQGPQFIFQYYREEENGRGNFPPRFSGLQFPNYSSELNVNALELDDSALYLCASSLDRVFYGYTFGSGTRLTVV.

The chain is built from TRBV7-2 and TRBJ2-3; 11 bases are a match to TRBD2. Germline assignment: CDR1 SGHTA and CDR2 FQGNSA. The V segment lost 5 bases and the J segment 6 bases; nucleotides outside the gene matches: 10. The CDR3 contains 16 residues. Written as DNA, the CDR3 is TGTGCCAGCAGCCTCAGTTTAGCGGGAGGGTACGATACGCAGTATTTT. Its translation: CASSLSLAGGYDTQYF.